This T cell receptor (beta chain) is drawn from a study of shared clonotypes between healthy human individuals. Across the study: Three plates each covered CD4 naive and memory; CD8 naive two, CD8 memory one.

Libraries were prepared by immunoSEQ multiplex PCR; TCRdb keeps only in-frame clonotypes and omits some of them. The data show 950,000 to 1,200,000 clones, with approximately 75% seen just once and 0.89% held by the top ten. Healthy and HIV-negative, the adult donors had no recent acute infections or vaccinations. Every contributor of samples was a Caucasian grown-up residing in Nashville, Tennessee. Germline trimming cut 5 bases from V and 0 bases from J; bases unmatched to any gene: 3. Per germline, CDR1 SGHTA and CDR2 FQGTGA. This CDR3 contains 16 residues. The chain recombines TRBV7-3 with TRBJ2-3, with 12 bases identical to TRBD2. The sequence was obtained from a man between 18 and 29 years old in good health. Some clones in this sample may be carry-over from other donors' samples. Material: memory CD4+ T cells from PBMCs. Subset given: CD45RA-negative fraction. CDR3 residues: CASSTLAGGSTDTQYF. For the CDR3, the DNA is TGTGCCAGCAGCACACTAGCGGGAGGTAGCACAGATACGCAGTATTTT.